The T cell receptor (beta chain) described here comes from a study of T cells in women clearing cervical HPV infection. Here immunoSEQ multiplex PCR was the method, and the copy in TCRdb shows in-frame clones only, minus some. Across roughly 31,000 clones, the top ten clones capture nearly 7% of the sample. On this clone: The read is 3 residues too short to cover the CDR3 end, so that end is filled in from the germline J gene.

The germline CDR1 and CDR2 sequences are KGHSH and LQKENI. The V end was cut by 3 bases, the J end by 6 bases, with 23 bases between. CDR3 length: 18 amino acids. The receptor's source is a woman aged 18 to 69 with a cervical HPV16 infection that either progressed to CIN3+ or cleared (not recorded which). Sequencing was done on a sample of blood buffy coat. The V call is TRBV18, the J call TRBJ2-2; D ambiguous. Incomplete CDR3 DNA: TGTGCCAGCTCACCCTACGACAAACCACTCGATTTCGCCGGGGAG. It yields the protein CASSPYDKPLDFAGE. The CDR3 reads in full as CASSPYDKPLDFAGELFF. Full variable domain (remainder filled in from reference TRBV18 and TRBJ2-2): NAGVMQNPRHLVRRRGQEARLRCSPMKGHSHVYWYRQLPEEGLKFMVYLQKENIIDESGMPKERFSAEFPKEGPSILRIQQVVRGDSAAYFCASSPYDKPLDFAGELFFGEGSRLTVL.